This T cell receptor beta chain stems from a study of glioma-infiltrating T cells after dendritic cell vaccination. V lost 3 bases and J lost 6; bases outside the gene matches: 8. The CDR3 length is 14 residues. The V gene's germline CDR1 is SGDLS and CDR2 YYNGEE. TCRdb's table, derived via immunoSEQ multiplex PCR, lists solely in-frame clones and lacks some. The sample contains 55,000 to 75,000 clones, 80% to 85% of which appear only once. The starting material was blood, obtained before dendritic cell vaccination. The chain couples TRBV9 to TRBJ1-1, with 7 bases lining up with TRBD1. This receptor was taken from a human donor with glioblastoma. Here the CDR3 DNA reads TGTGCCAGCAGCGAGAGACAGGGAATTTCTGAAGCTTTCTTT. Amino acids: CASSERQGISEAFF.